This TCR beta chain was sequenced in a study of blood T cell repertoires in COVID-19. Study information: Spain, Italy and the United States supplied samples that represented acute and convalescent COVID-19.

CDR3 length: 15 residues. The V segment lost 4 bases and the J segment 9 bases; nucleotides outside the gene matches: 12. Germline V CDR1 and CDR2: MNHEY, SVGAGI. Per the study methods: Estimates of nucleated cell counts were drawn from the amplification of reference gene primers. Using immunoSEQ multiplex PCR, the repertoire was profiled, and TCRdb retains in-frame clones only, with some absent. The DNA gave D and trimming, while V, J and clone size come from that table. Of about 160,000 clones listed, approximately 91% are singletons. This clone was seen just once. The origin of this receptor is a man younger than 30 with acute or convalescent COVID-19. The V call is TRBV6-5, the J call TRBJ2-5, with 9 bases fitting TRBD2. Sequencing was carried out using peripheral blood. CDR3 bases: TGTGCCAGCAGTTCGCTAGCGGGACCGGCGAAGGCCCAGTACTTC. It codes for CASSSLAGPAKAQYF.